This record looks at one T cell receptor (beta chain) sequence and its context. Healthy people donating bone marrow made up the donors. The CDR3 contains 14 residues. Trimming at V came to 3 bases and at J to 3 bases, leaving 5 bases not matched to a gene. Per the germline V gene, CDR1 is SGHRS and CDR2 is YFSETQ. The PCR had 60 Vbeta and 13 Jbeta primers. TCRdb keeps only in-frame clones here, not all; method: immunoSEQ multiplex PCR. This table lists 150,000 to 200,000 clones. The sample is drawn from a study of cytomegalovirus exposure and HLA in healthy donors. The receptor was isolated from a woman aged 55 to 70 in good health and CMV-seronegative. The rearrangement links TRBV5-1 to TRBJ2-7; 8 bases map to TRBD1. The sequencing sample was made of PBMCs. CDR3 bases: TGCGCCAGCAGCTCGACAGGGGATGGCTACGAGCAGTACTTC. Protein sequence: CASSSTGDGYEQYF.